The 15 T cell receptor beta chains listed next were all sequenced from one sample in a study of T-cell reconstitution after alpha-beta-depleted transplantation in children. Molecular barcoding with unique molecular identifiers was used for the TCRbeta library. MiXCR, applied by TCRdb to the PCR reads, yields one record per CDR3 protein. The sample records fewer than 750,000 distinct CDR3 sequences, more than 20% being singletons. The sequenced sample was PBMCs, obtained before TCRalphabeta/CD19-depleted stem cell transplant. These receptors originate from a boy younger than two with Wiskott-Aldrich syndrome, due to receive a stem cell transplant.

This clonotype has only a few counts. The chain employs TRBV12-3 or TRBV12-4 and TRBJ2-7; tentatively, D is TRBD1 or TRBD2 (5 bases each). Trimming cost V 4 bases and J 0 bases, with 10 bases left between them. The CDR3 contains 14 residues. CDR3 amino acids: CASSSGRFSYEQYF. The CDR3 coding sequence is TGTGCCAGCAGTTCGGGGCGGTTCTCCTACGAGCAGTACTTC.

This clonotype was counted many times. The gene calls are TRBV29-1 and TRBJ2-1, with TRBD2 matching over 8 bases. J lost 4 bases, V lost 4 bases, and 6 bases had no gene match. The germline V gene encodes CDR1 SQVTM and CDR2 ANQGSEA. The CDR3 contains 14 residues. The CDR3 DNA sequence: TGCAGCGTTGTTGCCCTAGCGGGTTACAATGAGCAGTTCTTC. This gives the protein CSVVALAGYNEQFF.

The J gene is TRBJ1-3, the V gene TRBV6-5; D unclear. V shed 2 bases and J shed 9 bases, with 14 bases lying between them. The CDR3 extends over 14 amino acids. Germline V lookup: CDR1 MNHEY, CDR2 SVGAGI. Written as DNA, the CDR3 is TGTGCCAGCAGTTACAACAGAGAAGGTGGCACCATATATTTT. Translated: CASSYNREGGTIYF.

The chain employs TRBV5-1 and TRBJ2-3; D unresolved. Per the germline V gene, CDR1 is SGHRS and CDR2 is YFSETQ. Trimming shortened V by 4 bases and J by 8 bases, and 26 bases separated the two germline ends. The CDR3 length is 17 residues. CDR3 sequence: CASSLVRIERARVTQYF. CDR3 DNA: TGCGCCAGCAGCCTAGTACGGATCGAACGGGCTCGGGTTACGCAGTATTTT.

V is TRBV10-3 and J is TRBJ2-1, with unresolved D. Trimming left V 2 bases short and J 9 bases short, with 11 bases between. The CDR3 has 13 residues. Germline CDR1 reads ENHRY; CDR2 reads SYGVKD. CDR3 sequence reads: CAISENPGSEQFF. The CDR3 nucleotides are TGTGCCATCAGTGAGAACCCGGGCAGTGAGCAGTTCTTC.

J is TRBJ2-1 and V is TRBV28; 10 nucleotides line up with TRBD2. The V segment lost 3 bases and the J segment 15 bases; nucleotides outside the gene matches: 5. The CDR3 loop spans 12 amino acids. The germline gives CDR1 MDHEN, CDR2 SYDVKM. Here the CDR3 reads CASSLPGLAPFF. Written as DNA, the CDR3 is TGTGCCAGCAGTTTGCCGGGACTAGCGCCGTTCTTC.

Here the CDR3 DNA reads TGTGCCAGCAGTTTACAGGGTGCTGAGGGCTACACCTTC. It is translated as CASSLQGAEGYTF. This chain links TRBV28 with TRBJ1-2; the D gene is possibly TRBD1 (5 bases). V was clipped by 2 bases and J by 8 bases, with 12 bases between them. Germline V gene lookup returns CDR1 MDHEN and CDR2 SYDVKM. The CDR3 covers 13 residues.

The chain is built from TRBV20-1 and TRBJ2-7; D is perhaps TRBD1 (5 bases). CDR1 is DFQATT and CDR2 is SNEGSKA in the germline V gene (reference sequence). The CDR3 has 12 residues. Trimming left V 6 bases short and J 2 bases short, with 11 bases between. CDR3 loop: CSASKGPYEQYF. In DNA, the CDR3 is TGCAGTGCGAGTAAGGGGCCCTACGAGCAGTACTTC.

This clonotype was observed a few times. The CDR3 sequence: CASSPRAGELFF. CDR3 DNA sequence: TGTGCCAGCAGCCCCCGCGCGGGGGAGCTGTTTTTT. The chain couples TRBV12-3 or TRBV12-4 to TRBJ2-2; D not resolved. The CDR3 runs to 12 residues. V lost 6 bases to trimming and J lost 8 bases, with 10 bases between them.

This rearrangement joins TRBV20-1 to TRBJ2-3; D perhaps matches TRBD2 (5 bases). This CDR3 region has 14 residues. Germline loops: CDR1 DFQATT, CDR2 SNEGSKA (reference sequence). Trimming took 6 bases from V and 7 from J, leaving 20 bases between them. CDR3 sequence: CSARSRGSSNTQYF. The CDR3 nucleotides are TGCAGTGCCCGCTCTCGAGGGAGTTCAAATACGCAGTATTTT.

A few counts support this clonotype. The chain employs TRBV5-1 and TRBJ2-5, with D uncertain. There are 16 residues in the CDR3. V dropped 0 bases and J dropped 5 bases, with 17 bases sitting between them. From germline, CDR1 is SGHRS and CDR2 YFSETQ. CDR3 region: CASSLVGRVSEETQYF. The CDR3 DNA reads TGCGCCAGCAGCTTGGTAGGCCGTGTTTCTGAGGAGACCCAGTACTTC.

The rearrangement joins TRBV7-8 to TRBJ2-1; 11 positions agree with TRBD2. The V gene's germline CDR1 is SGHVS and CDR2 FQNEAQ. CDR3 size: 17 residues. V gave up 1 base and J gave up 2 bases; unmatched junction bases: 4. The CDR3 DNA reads TGTGCCAGCAGCTTAGGGGGACTAGCGGAAGCCTACAATGAGCAGTTCTTC. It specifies CASSLGGLAEAYNEQFF.

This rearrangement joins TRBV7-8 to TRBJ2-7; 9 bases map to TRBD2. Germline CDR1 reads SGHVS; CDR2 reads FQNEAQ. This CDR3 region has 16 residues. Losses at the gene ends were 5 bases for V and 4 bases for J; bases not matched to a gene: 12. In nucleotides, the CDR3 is TGTGCCAGCAGCGCTAGGTTAGCGGGAGTAAGGTACGAGCAGTACTTC. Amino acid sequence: CASSARLAGVRYEQYF.

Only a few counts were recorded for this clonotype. The CDR3 DNA is TGTGCCTGGAAATCCGGGACAGGGGGCGGCGAGCAGTACTTC. Amino acid sequence: CAWKSGTGGGEQYF. The chain is built from TRBV30 and TRBJ2-7; 12 positions agree with TRBD1. The germline V gene encodes CDR1 GTSNPN and CDR2 SVGIG (reference sequence). With 4 bases clipped from V and 6 bases from J, the junction kept 7 bases outside the gene matches. CDR3 length: 14 amino acids.

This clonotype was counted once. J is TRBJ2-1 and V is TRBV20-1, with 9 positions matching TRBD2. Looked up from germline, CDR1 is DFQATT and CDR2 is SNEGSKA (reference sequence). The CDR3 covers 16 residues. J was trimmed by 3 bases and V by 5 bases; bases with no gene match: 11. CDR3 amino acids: CSAEAGGGWSYNEQFF. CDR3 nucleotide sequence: TGCAGTGCTGAAGCGGGAGGAGGTTGGAGCTACAATGAGCAGTTCTTC.